What follows describes a single TCR beta chain. Antigen: not known. These data come from a study of persistence of HIV-infected CD4 T cells. General study findings and limits: TCRbeta richness was lower in CMV- and Gag-responding cells than in anti-CD3/anti-CD28-responding cells.

The immunoSEQ assay was version 4, run in survey mode. Some clones are missing from TCRdb's copy, which holds only in-frame ones; the method was immunoSEQ multiplex PCR. The sample includes more than 30,000 clones, approximately 86% of them seen just once. Nonspecific anti-CD3/anti-CD28 bead stimulation represents the broad CD4+ T cell repertoire. CD4+ T cells upregulating both CD40 ligand and CD69 were sorted as responding cells. Unmatched junction bases numbered 1, after V lost 4 bases and J lost 11 bases. This CDR3 region has 11 residues. CDR1 is SGHDN, CDR2 FVKESK, per germline. This specimen was CD4+ T cells sorted from PBMCs after approximately 18-hour stimulation, taken from a patient who received antiretroviral therapy. The sequence was collected from an adult man with HIV who was CMV-seropositive. The rearrangement links TRBV14 to TRBJ1-2; 10 nucleotides match TRBD1. This CDR3 reads CASSPGQGYTF. The CDR3 DNA is TGTGCCAGCAGCCCGGGACAGGGGTACACCTTC.